One sample yielded the 18 T cell receptor beta chains listed below, sequenced in a study of vaccination effects on CD4 cells after COVID-19. With the ViraFEST assay, the study expanded antigen-specific CD4+ T cells using viral peptide pools, then sequenced them. An approximately 10-day culture period preceded the isolation of CD4+ T cells. PCR showed that the person got SARS-CoV-2 infection at some point between March and December 2020. Some clones are missing from TCRdb's copy, which holds only in-frame ones; the method was immunoSEQ multiplex PCR. The sample has over 20,000 clones; over 65% are singletons. These receptors lack a known antigen. The sample here was CD4+ T cells from PBMCs cultured with a peptide pool, taken before COVID-19 vaccination. Receptors originate from a human donor who had a prior SARS-CoV-2 infection.

This clone showed up just a few times. The rearrangement joins TRBV7-2 to TRBJ1-5; no reliable D call. V lost 1 base, J lost 5 bases, and 9 bases lay in between. Germline loops: CDR1 SGHTA, CDR2 FQGNSA. The CDR3 loop spans 14 amino acids. CDR3 sequence: CASSLGGSYQPQHF. The CDR3 DNA follows: TGTGCCAGCAGCTTAGGCGGCAGTTATCAGCCCCAGCATTTT. Full variable domain (rest looked up from reference TRBV7-2 and TRBJ1-5): GAGVSQSPSNKVTEKGKDVELRCDPISGHTALYWYRQSLGQGLEFLIYFQGNSAPDKSGLPSDRFSAERTGGSVSTLTIQRTQQEDSAVYLCASSLGGSYQPQHFGDGTRLSIL.

The J gene is TRBJ1-6, the V gene TRBV6-5; D not certain. The CDR3 is made up of 14 amino acids. V lost 5 bases and J 6 bases, leaving 11 bases between the germline ends. Germline-derived CDR1 and CDR2 are MNHEY and SVGAGI. This chain's CDR3 is CASSRTVINSPLHF. CDR3 nucleotides: TGTGCCAGCAGTCGGACTGTGATTAATTCACCCCTCCACTTT.

The CDR3 here is CSVGSYNEQFF. The CDR3 bases are TGCAGTGTTGGCTCCTACAATGAGCAGTTCTTC. This chain uses TRBV20-1 with TRBJ2-1, with D unclear. The CDR3 has 11 residues. The ends were cut back, 7 bases at V and 0 bases at J, with 4 bases in the middle. Germline V gene lookup returns CDR1 DFQATT and CDR2 SNEGSKA (reference sequence).

The genes are TRBV7-9 and TRBJ2-2, with 7 bases that match TRBD1. V lost 3 bases to trimming and J lost 4 bases; unmatched junction nucleotides: 14. CDR3 length equals 18 residues. Germline values: CDR1 SEHNR, CDR2 FQNEAQ (reference sequence). CDR3 region: CASSFYRGRTGTTGELFF. CDR3 sequence (DNA): TGTGCCAGCAGCTTCTATAGGGGCAGGACAGGTACCACCGGGGAGCTGTTTTTT.

A single count supports this clone. V and J are TRBV7-6 and TRBJ2-1; 12 bases line up with TRBD2. Per germline, CDR1 SGHVS and CDR2 FNYEAQ. With V trimmed by 5 bases and J by 0 bases, 5 bases remained unmatched. This CDR3 is 17 amino acids long. The CDR3 spells CASSPGLAGSSYNEQFF. For the CDR3, the DNA is TGTGCCAGCAGCCCCGGACTAGCGGGGAGCTCCTACAATGAGCAGTTCTTC.

The chain uses TRBV9 and TRBJ2-3, with D maybe TRBD2 (6 bases). Trimming took off 4 bases at V and 1 base at J, with 13 bases between the two ends. This CDR3 region has 15 residues. The germline V gene has CDR1 SGDLS and CDR2 YYNGEE. The CDR3 DNA reads as TGTGCCAGCAGCACTACTTCTAGCGGCACAGATACGCAGTATTTT. Protein: CASSTTSSGTDTQYF.

Points on this clone: An end of the junction does not agree with germline; a read error may underlie this. This rearrangement joins TRBV6-1 to TRBJ1-6; D gene unclear. The germline V gene has CDR1 MNHNS and CDR2 SASEGT. This CDR3 comprises 14 residues. The CDR3 DNA reads as TGTGCCAGCAGTGATTTTGCCTATTATTCACCCCTCCACTTT. Residues: CASSDFAYYSPLHF.

There are a few counts of this clone. The CDR3 region has the DNA TGTGCCTGGATGACAGCCATAAGCTCCTATAATTCACCCCTCCACTTT. This gives the protein CAWMTAISSYNSPLHF. The chain joins TRBV30 to TRBJ1-6; a possible D gene is TRBD1 (5 bases). The CDR3 runs 16 residues. Deletions cut 4 bases from V and 0 bases from J, with 13 bases between. The germline CDR1 and CDR2 sequences are GTSNPN and SVGIG (reference sequence).

This clone was seen more than once but under ten times. V gene TRBV7-9 combines with J gene TRBJ1-1; perhaps TRBD1 as D (6 bases). Germline V gene data show CDR1 as SEHNR and CDR2 as FQNEAQ (reference sequence). The CDR3 totals 14 residues. The V and J ends lost 5 bases and 4 bases respectively, with 14 bases between them. This chain's CDR3 is CASSRGGEGTEAFF. The CDR3 coding sequence is TGTGCCAGCAGCCGAGGGGGTGAGGGCACTGAAGCTTTCTTT.

This sequence joins TRBV9 and TRBJ1-2; D possibly corresponds to TRBD1 (6 bases). The germline CDR1 and CDR2 sequences are SGDLS and YYNGEE. This CDR3 spans 13 amino acids. Trimming took 3 bases from V and 3 from J, leaving 9 bases between them. CDR3 protein: CASSATGYYGYTF. The CDR3 DNA reads TGTGCCAGCAGCGCAACAGGGTACTATGGCTACACCTTC.

The chain employs TRBV6-5 and TRBJ1-2; D might be TRBD1 (5 bases). The CDR3 is 12 amino acids. Trimming pared 7 bases from V and 7 bases from J, leaving 13 bases between. CDR1 is MNHEY, CDR2 SVGAGI, per germline. This CDR3 reads CASNNGGSGYTF. The DNA of the CDR3 is TGTGCCAGCAACAACGGGGGTTCTGGCTACACCTTC.

This chain links TRBV9 with TRBJ2-2; possible D gene TRBD2, 7 bases. Germline CDR1 and CDR2: SGDLS and YYNGEE. This CDR3 region has 14 residues. V was shortened by 4 bases and J by 4 bases, with 11 bases between the two germline ends. The CDR3 DNA reads TGTGCCAGCAGCCGGGGGGCGGGCACCGGGGAGCTGTTTTTT. This gives the protein CASSRGAGTGELFF.

The chain carries TRBV2 and TRBJ2-5; TRBD2 matches at 10 bases. The germline V gene has CDR1 SNHLY and CDR2 FYNNEI. J was trimmed by 3 bases and V by 4 bases; bases with no gene match: 2. This CDR3 comprises 14 residues. CDR3 amino acids: CASSGSGGKETQYF. Here the CDR3 DNA reads TGTGCCAGCAGTGGTAGCGGGGGGAAAGAGACCCAGTACTTC.

V gene TRBV19 combines with J gene TRBJ1-4; 7 positions match TRBD1. Germline V CDR1 and CDR2: LNHDA, SQIVND (reference sequence). Unmatched junction bases numbered 13, after V lost 7 bases and J lost 8 bases. The CDR3 is 15 residues long. CDR3 DNA: TGTGCCAGTAACCACGCGAACCGGGACAGCGAAAAACTGTTTTTT. This sequence encodes CASNHANRDSEKLFF.

The chain joins TRBV4-1 to TRBJ1-5; a possible D gene is TRBD1 (5 bases). With 1 base removed from V and 2 bases from J, the gap between germline ends came to 12 bases. Germline CDR1 MGHRA, CDR2 YSYEKL. CDR3 length: 16 residues. The CDR3 reads CASSQGKGKGNQPQHF. For the CDR3, the DNA is TGCGCCAGCAGCCAAGGGAAGGGGAAGGGCAATCAGCCCCAGCATTTT.

The chain carries TRBV9 and TRBJ1-1; no clear D. The V end was cut by 3 bases, the J end by 0 bases, with 9 bases between. The V gene's germline CDR1 is SGDLS and CDR2 YYNGEE. The CDR3 is made up of 14 amino acids. CDR3 nucleotides: TGTGCCAGCAGCGCGACAAGTATGAACACTGAAGCTTTCTTT. This codes for CASSATSMNTEAFF.

The gene calls are TRBV30 and TRBJ2-5; 8 nucleotides match TRBD1. J gave up 4 bases and V 2 bases, and 18 bases lay outside the gene matches. This CDR3 spans 18 amino acids. Germline CDR1 is GTSNPN and CDR2 is SVGIG (reference sequence). CDR3 nucleotide sequence: TGTGCCTGGAGTTGGGCAGGGGGCCGGGGGAGGAGGAGAGAGACCCAGTACTTC. As protein: CAWSWAGGRGRRRETQYF.

The chain links TRBV18 to TRBJ1-2, with unresolved D. The CDR3 has 13 residues. Germline-derived CDR1 and CDR2 are KGHSH and LQKENI. V lost 1 base and J lost 4, with 7 bases in between. CDR3 sequence: CASSPQHSYGYTF. The CDR3 DNA sequence: TGTGCCAGCTCACCACAACATAGCTATGGCTACACCTTC.